This T cell receptor (beta chain) was captured by sequencing in a study of human T cells and chemical hapten exposure. Study-level background: There were weekly diphenylcyclopropenone doses to the scalp for patients throughout the approximately 25-week study. Patches with 0.01% DPC went on the upper back, and the tests were read at 6 days.

TCRdb re-called the RACE reads with MiXCR, one entry per CDR3 protein. The table includes approximately 79,000 distinct CDR3 sequences, 7.5% to 9.5% detected once. The time point was: pre-sensitization, week 0. Noted treatment: therapeutic diphenylcyclopropenone sensitization with weekly scalp DPC. Donors, patients with alopecia ranging from 18 to 70 years old and judged suitable for DPC, provided samples. Points on this clonotype: The antigen remains undetermined.

The CDR3 runs 15 residues. Deletions cut 0 bases from V and 3 bases from J, with 13 bases between. Germline V gene data show CDR1 as SGDLS and CDR2 as YYNGEE. Study-wide results and limits: Those TCRs sitting above 1 in 1000 frequency stayed the same with DPC sensitization.

This specimen was whole blood, taken in connection with sensitization to the hapten diphenylcyclopropenone (DPC). The genes are TRBV9 and TRBJ2-7; the D gene is possibly TRBD1 (5 bases). The sequence derives from a man in his forties with alopecia areata. Some clones in this sample may be carry-over from other donors' samples. In DNA, the CDR3 is TGTGCCAGCAGCGTAGGTCAGGGCCACATCTACGAGCAGTACTTC. Protein product: CASSVGQGHIYEQYF. Together with reference TRBV9 and TRBJ2-7, the CDR3 gives the full variable domain: DSGVTQTPKHLITATGQRVTLRCSPRSGDLSVYWYQQSLDQGLQFLIQYYNGEERAKGNILERFSAQQFPDLHSELNLSSLELGDSALYFCASSVGQGHIYEQYFGPGTRLTVT.